A single sample gave rise to the 20 T cell receptor beta chains below, sequenced in a study of T cell repertoires in cytomegalovirus infection. Their antigens are not known. TCRdb recomputed calls from the reads with MiXCR, one row per CDR3 protein. The sample includes about 150,000 distinct CDR3 sequences, around 32% of them seen just once. The sample consisted of CD8+ T cells from cultured PBMCs, taken from culture after CMV antigen stimulation. Source of these receptors: a human donor in good health (CMV status not recorded). Some clones in this sample may be carry-over from other donors' samples.

This rearrangement joins TRBV7-3 to TRBJ2-3; no clear D. From germline, CDR1 is SGHTA and CDR2 FQGTGA. The CDR3 covers 14 residues. V lost 5 bases, J lost 2 bases, and 11 bases lay in between. CDR3: CASSTYSNTDTQYF. The CDR3 coding sequence is TGTGCCAGCAGCACATACTCTAACACAGATACGCAGTATTTT.

There are many counts of this clonotype. CDR3 amino acids: CASSVSGNTEAFF. CDR3 sequence (DNA): TGTGCCAGCAGCGTCAGCGGAAACACTGAAGCTTTCTTT. The V and J genes are TRBV9 and TRBJ1-1; D unresolved. Germline CDR1 SGDLS, CDR2 YYNGEE. The V gene lost 2 bases and the J gene lost 2 bases, with 7 bases spanning the gap. CDR3 length: 13 residues. The full variable domain, completed using reference TRBV9 and TRBJ1-1, is DSGVTQTPKHLITATGQRVTLRCSPRSGDLSVYWYQQSLDQGLQFLIQYYNGEERAKGNILERFSAQQFPDLHSELNLSSLELGDSALYFCASSVSGNTEAFFGQGTRLTVV.

The chain recombines TRBV20-1 with TRBJ2-1; maybe TRBD1 (5 bases). The ends were cut back, 2 bases at V and 6 bases at J, with 11 bases in the middle. CDR1 DFQATT and CDR2 SNEGSKA come from the germline V gene (reference sequence). The CDR3 has 13 amino acids. CDR3 bases: TGCAGTGCTAGACAGGGAAGTCTCAATGAGCAGTTCTTC. This translates into CSARQGSLNEQFF.

This clonotype occurred a few times. The chain is built from TRBV6-1 and TRBJ2-1, with TRBD2 matching 12 bases. Looked up from germline, CDR1 is MNHNS and CDR2 is SASEGT. The length of the CDR3 is 16 residues. Unmatched junction bases numbered 7, after V lost 5 bases and J lost 5 bases. CDR3 region: CASSSGLAGLHNEQFF. The DNA of the CDR3 is TGTGCCAGCAGTTCCGGACTAGCGGGGTTACACAATGAGCAGTTCTTC.

This clonotype was recorded a few times. V is TRBV7-8 and J is TRBJ1-2; D remains ambiguous. The CDR3 is 12 amino acids. With 1 base removed from V and 7 bases from J, the gap between germline ends came to 7 bases. The germline V gene has CDR1 SGHVS and CDR2 FQNEAQ. This CDR3 is CASSLEGSGYTF. CDR3 nucleotide sequence: TGTGCCAGCAGCTTAGAAGGAAGTGGCTACACCTTC. The full variable domain, completed using reference TRBV7-8 and TRBJ1-2, is GAGVSQSPRYKVAKRGQDVALRCDPISGHVSLFWYQQALGQGPEFLTYFQNEAQLDKSGLPSDRFFAERPEGSVSTLKIQRTQQEDSAVYLCASSLEGSGYTFGSGTRLTVV.

V and J are TRBV19 and TRBJ1-4, with 10 nucleotides matching TRBD1. CDR1 is LNHDA and CDR2 is SQIVND in the germline V gene (reference sequence). The CDR3 sequence is 14 residues long. The V gene end was trimmed by 5 bases and the J gene end by 6 bases; junction bases not matched to a gene: 3. CDR3 loop: CASSWTGGDEKLFF. In nucleotides, the CDR3 is TGTGCCAGTAGTTGGACAGGGGGGGATGAAAAACTGTTTTTT.

The chain links TRBV27 to TRBJ2-7, with D uncertain. The germline V and J ends were trimmed by 2 bases and 0 bases, with 8 bases remaining between them. From germline, CDR1 is MNHEY and CDR2 SMNVEV (reference sequence). The CDR3 extends over 14 amino acids. In DNA, the CDR3 is TGTGCCAGCAGTTTAGTCACACCCTCCTACGAGCAGTACTTC. The encoded protein is CASSLVTPSYEQYF.

This clonotype showed up just a few times. The gene calls are TRBV7-9 and TRBJ1-2; D uncertain. Germline loops: CDR1 SEHNR, CDR2 FQNEAQ (reference sequence). This CDR3 spans 13 amino acids. Between the trimmed V and J ends, which lost 3 bases and 4 bases, there was a span of 9 bases. CDR3 in amino acids: CASSFSQVYGYTF. The CDR3 DNA follows: TGTGCCAGCAGCTTCTCCCAGGTCTATGGCTACACCTTC.

At least ten counts were recorded for this clonotype. The genes are TRBV2 and TRBJ2-7; TRBD1 is a possible D gene (6 bases). Trimming left V 1 base short and J 2 bases short, with 9 bases between. Per germline, CDR1 SNHLY and CDR2 FYNNEI. This CDR3 has 14 amino acids. The CDR3 coding sequence is TGTGCCAGCAGTGAAGTAACAGGGCCCTACGAGCAGTACTTC. Protein: CASSEVTGPYEQYF. The full variable domain, in which reference TRBV2 and TRBJ2-7 provide the parts outside the CDR3, is EPEVTQTPSHQVTQMGQEVILRCVPISNHLYFYWYRQILGQKVEFLVSFYNNEISEKSEIFDDQFSVERPDGSNFTLKIRSTKLEDSAMYFCASSEVTGPYEQYFGPGTRLTVT.

The V gene is TRBV7-8, the J gene TRBJ2-1; D call uncertain. Trimming shortened V by 5 bases and J by 5 bases, and 16 bases separated the two germline ends. The length of the CDR3 is 15 residues. Germline V CDR1 and CDR2: SGHVS, FQNEAQ. The CDR3: CASSIRAHLNNEQFF. CDR3 in DNA: TGTGCCAGCAGCATCCGGGCCCACCTCAACAATGAGCAGTTCTTC.

This clonotype was counted between two and nine times. V is TRBV7-6 and J is TRBJ2-1; D possibly corresponds to TRBD2 (6 bases). This CDR3 is built from 13 residues. Germline loops: CDR1 SGHVS, CDR2 FNYEAQ. The V end lost 5 bases, the J end lost 6 bases, and 11 bases lay between the germline ends. The CDR3 region is CASSGGVPNEQFF. As DNA, the CDR3 is TGTGCCAGCAGCGGCGGGGTCCCCAATGAGCAGTTCTTC.

This chain uses TRBV28 with TRBJ2-7, with unresolved D. The ends were cut back, 3 bases at V and 3 bases at J, with 6 bases in the middle. The CDR3 extends over 12 amino acids. Germline CDR1 MDHEN, CDR2 SYDVKM. The CDR3 sequence: CASSFVSYEQYF. CDR3 DNA: TGTGCCAGCAGTTTTGTCAGCTACGAGCAGTACTTC.

This clonotype was seen just once. A read error may produce the germline difference seen at one junction end. V gene TRBV7-8 combines with J gene TRBJ2-7; no clear D. Germline V CDR1 and CDR2: SGHVS, FQNEAQ. CDR3 size: 12 residues. As DNA, the CDR3 is TGTGCCAGCAGCGCTGACTCTTACGAGCACTACTTC. It translates to CASSADSYEHYF.

The sample holds a few counts of this clonotype. V is TRBV12-3 or TRBV12-4 and J is TRBJ2-5; D may be TRBD1 (6 bases). V gave up 3 bases and J gave up 9 bases, with 23 bases separating them. The CDR3 has 16 amino acids. The CDR3 coding sequence is TGTGCCAGCAGTTTTTACGGATTCGGGCCTGAGGGGGCCCAGTACTTC. Translating it yields CASSFYGFGPEGAQYF.

The V gene is TRBV27, the J gene TRBJ2-2; TRBD2 aligns across 11 bases. Germline assignment: CDR1 MNHEY and CDR2 SMNVEV (reference sequence). The CDR3 loop spans 16 amino acids. V was clipped by 8 bases and J by 4 bases; unmatched bases: 9. The DNA for the CDR3 is TGTGCCAGCGGGACTAGCGGCGATCTGAGCACCGGGGAGCTGTTTTTT. As protein: CASGTSGDLSTGELFF.

Ten or more counts support this clonotype. The gene calls are TRBV6-2 or TRBV6-3 and TRBJ1-5; D possibly corresponds to TRBD1 (6 bases). With 4 bases removed from V and 6 bases from J, the gap between germline ends came to 10 bases. The CDR3 spans 13 residues. CDR1 is MNHEY, CDR2 SVGEGT, per germline. CDR3 nucleotides: TGTGCCAGCAGTTTGTGGGGGGCTCAGCCCCAGCATTTT. Residues: CASSLWGAQPQHF.

The genes are TRBV27 and TRBJ2-7; 11 nucleotides match TRBD1. Germline V gene sequence: CDR1 MNHEY, CDR2 SMNVEV (reference sequence). The CDR3 is made up of 14 amino acids. V trimming: 4 bases; J trimming: 5 bases; junction bases outside the gene matches: 4. CDR3 nucleotides: TGTGCCAGCAGTTCGGACAGGGGGCTGGACGAGCAGTACTTC. It codes for CASSSDRGLDEQYF.

This clonotype has a single count. V gene TRBV12-3 or TRBV12-4 combines with J gene TRBJ1-1; D is unclear. The V and J ends lost 1 base and 11 bases respectively, with 11 bases between them. The CDR3 length is 12 residues. The CDR3 loop is CASSLVQWSAFF. The CDR3 DNA reads TGTGCCAGCAGTTTAGTGCAGTGGTCCGCTTTCTTT.

The CDR3 DNA sequence: TGTGCCAGTAGTACCGGGACAGGTTACTACAATGAGCAGTTCTTC. It yields the protein CASSTGTGYYNEQFF. This rearrangement joins TRBV19 to TRBJ2-1; TRBD1 aligns across 8 bases. The CDR3 runs to 15 residues. The germline CDR1 and CDR2 sequences are LNHDA and SQIVND (reference sequence). Germline trimming cut 4 bases from V and 3 bases from J; bases unmatched to any gene: 5. The entire variable domain, with the rest obtained from reference TRBV19 and TRBJ2-1, is as follows: DGGITQSPKYLFRKEGQNVTLSCEQNLNHDAMYWYRQDPGQGLRLIYYSQIVNDFQKGDIAEGYSVSREKKESFPLTVTSAQKNPTAFYLCASSTGTGYYNEQFFGPGTRLTVL.

This clonotype has a count of ten or more. The chain is built from TRBV12-3 or TRBV12-4 and TRBJ1-2, with 10 bases aligning to TRBD1. V lost 5 bases, J lost 4 bases, and 10 bases stayed unmatched. This CDR3 is 16 amino acids long. The CDR3 DNA is TGTGCCAGCAGTATGGCGGGGACAGGGGACGTCTATGGCTACACCTTC. Amino acid sequence: CASSMAGTGDVYGYTF.